These 20 T cell receptor beta chains were all obtained from the same sample, sequenced in a study of graft-versus-host responses after intestinal transplantation. Here immunoSEQ multiplex PCR was the method, and the copy in TCRdb shows in-frame clones only, minus some. This table has tens of thousands of clones, nearly 95% appearing once. These receptors have no identified antigens. The sample consisted of unstimulated CD4+ T cells sorted from spleen or lymph node cells, taken before transplant. These receptors all come from a human donor who was the organ donor for an intestinal transplant.

The chain has TRBV4-3 and TRBJ2-4, with unresolved D. The germline V and J ends were trimmed by 1 base and 10 bases, with 14 bases remaining between them. This CDR3 comprises 14 residues. Looked up from germline, CDR1 is LGHNA and CDR2 is YSLEER. DNA for the CDR3: TGCGCCAGCAGCCAAGGGGATCGGGTTGGTATTCAGTACTTC. It translates to CASSQGDRVGIQYF.

The V and J genes are TRBV30 and TRBJ1-2; D call uncertain. This CDR3 contains 14 residues. V shed 3 bases and J shed 3 bases, with 14 bases lying between them. Germline assignment: CDR1 GTSNPN and CDR2 SVGIG (reference sequence). The chain's CDR3 is CAWSRGEFDYGYTF. CDR3 DNA sequence: TGTGCCTGGAGCCGGGGTGAGTTCGACTATGGCTACACCTTC.

V usage is TRBV30 and J usage is TRBJ2-5; D is ambiguous. Germline V gene lookup returns CDR1 GTSNPN and CDR2 SVGIG (reference sequence). There are 14 residues in the CDR3. V was trimmed by 1 base and J by 3 bases, leaving 12 bases between them. This CDR3 reads CAWSEESLKETQYF. The DNA for the CDR3 is TGTGCCTGGAGTGAGGAGTCTCTCAAAGAGACCCAGTACTTC.

The chain joins TRBV13 to TRBJ1-1; D call uncertain. This CDR3 spans 14 amino acids. V gave up 0 bases and J gave up 3 bases, with 8 bases separating them. CDR1 is PRHDT and CDR2 is FYEKMQ in the germline V gene (reference sequence). This CDR3 is CASSLGGRDTEAFF. CDR3 nucleotide sequence: TGTGCCAGCAGCTTAGGGGGAAGGGACACTGAAGCTTTCTTT.

The chain recombines TRBV7-9 with TRBJ2-1, with 10 bases matching TRBD2. CDR1 and CDR2 (germline): SEHNR, FQNEAQ (reference sequence). With V trimmed by 5 bases and J by 9 bases, 4 bases remained unmatched. This CDR3 region has 13 residues. This chain's CDR3 is CASSRTSGSEQFF. The CDR3 coding sequence is TGTGCCAGCAGCCGGACTAGCGGAAGTGAGCAGTTCTTC.

This chain connects TRBV7-2 to TRBJ2-5; possible D gene TRBD1, 5 bases. CDR3 length: 12 residues. V was clipped by 5 bases and J by 12 bases, with 16 bases between them. CDR1 and CDR2 from the germline V gene are SGHTA and FQGNSA. CDR3 nucleotide sequence: TGTGCCAGCAGCCCTAGGCAGGGCTGGGAGTACTTC. Translation: CASSPRQGWEYF. The full variable domain, in which reference TRBV7-2 and TRBJ2-5 provide the parts outside the CDR3, is GAGVSQSPSNKVTEKGKDVELRCDPISGHTALYWYRQSLGQGLEFLIYFQGNSAPDKSGLPSDRFSAERTGGSVSTLTIQRTQQEDSAVYLCASSPRQGWEYFGPGTRLLVL.

This chain uses TRBV29-1 with TRBJ1-5, with D possibly being TRBD1 (6 bases). V lost 6 bases and J lost 6, with 12 bases in between. The CDR3 loop spans 12 amino acids. The V gene's germline CDR1 is SQVTM and CDR2 ANQGSEA. CDR3: CSVNRVGQPQHF. In DNA, the CDR3 is TGCAGCGTGAACAGGGTAGGTCAGCCCCAGCATTTT. Full variable domain (rest looked up from reference TRBV29-1 and TRBJ1-5): SAVISQKPSRDICQRGTSLTIQCQVDSQVTMMFWYRQQPGQSLTLIATANQGSEATYESGFVIDKFPISRPNLTFSTLTVSNMSPEDSSIYLCSVNRVGQPQHFGDGTRLSIL.

Comments on this clone: A junction boundary mismatches the germline segment, possibly from a read error. The rearrangement uses TRBV9 and TRBJ2-1; D may be TRBD1 or TRBD2 (5 bases each). Germline V gene lookup returns CDR1 SGDLS and CDR2 YYNGEE. The CDR3 contains 13 residues. In DNA, the CDR3 is TGTGCCAGCAGCGACGAATCCCGGGGACCCCGGATCTTC. It specifies CASSDESRGPRIF.

This clone was detected only once. This chain uses TRBV6-5 with TRBJ2-5; D unresolved. The CDR3 contains 11 residues. The ends were cut back, 6 bases at V and 3 bases at J, with 5 bases in the middle. In germline, CDR1 is MNHEY, CDR2 SVGAGI. CDR3 DNA: TGTGCCAGCAGAACGGAAGAGACCCAGTACTTC. It is translated as CASRTEETQYF.

The J gene is TRBJ1-3, the V gene TRBV11-2; D is possibly TRBD1 (5 bases). The germline CDR1 and CDR2 sequences are SGHAT and FQNNGV. Trimming left V 4 bases short and J 0 bases short, with 10 bases between. The CDR3 totals 15 residues. The DNA for the CDR3 is TGTGCCAGCAGCTCTAGACAGACCTCTGGAAACACCATATATTTT. Its protein is CASSSRQTSGNTIYF.

The table lists this clone with a count of one. The CDR3 DNA is TGTGCCAGCAGCGCACTAGCGGGAGCCTACAATGAGCAGTTCTTC. It yields the protein CASSALAGAYNEQFF. The chain joins TRBV7-3 to TRBJ2-1; TRBD2 matches 11 bases. Germline CDR1 reads SGHTA; CDR2 reads FQGTGA. V lost 5 bases, J lost 2 bases, and 2 bases stayed unmatched. CDR3 length equals 15 residues.

This clone was counted a single time. The rearrangement joins TRBV5-6 to TRBJ1-2; no clear D gene. Germline V gene sequence: CDR1 SGHDT, CDR2 YYEEEE. The CDR3 spans 13 residues. The V end was cut by 5 bases, the J end by 2 bases, with 10 bases between. The CDR3 sequence: CASRPYANYGYTF. As DNA, the CDR3 is TGTGCCAGCAGGCCGTATGCCAACTATGGCTACACCTTC.

The rearrangement uses TRBV28 and TRBJ2-7, with D possibly being TRBD1 or TRBD2 (5 bases each). CDR1 and CDR2 (germline): MDHEN, SYDVKM. The CDR3 has 13 amino acids. The V gene lost 2 bases and the J gene lost 7 bases, with 12 bases spanning the gap. The DNA for the CDR3 is TGTGCCAGCAGTTTAGCAGGGACGTTGGAGCAGTACTTC. This codes for CASSLAGTLEQYF.

This clone appeared once. This chain uses TRBV6-1 with TRBJ2-5; D uncertain. The CDR3 is made up of 13 amino acids. Trimming cost V 2 bases and J 1 base, with 5 bases left between them. CDR1 and CDR2 from the germline V gene are MNHNS and SASEGT. CDR3 nucleotide sequence: TGTGCCAGCAGTGAACACCTCCAAGAGACCCAGTACTTC. This sequence encodes CASSEHLQETQYF.

V is TRBV27 and J is TRBJ2-1; the match to TRBD2 covers 8 bases. Germline V gene data show CDR1 as MNHEY and CDR2 as SMNVEV (reference sequence). This CDR3 contains 17 residues. J lost 0 bases, V lost 5 bases, and 9 bases had no gene match. CDR3 region: CASSPHSGIVSYNEQFF. The DNA for the CDR3 is TGTGCCAGCAGTCCGCATAGCGGGATCGTCTCCTACAATGAGCAGTTCTTC.

The chain uses TRBV9 and TRBJ2-2; 10 bases are shared with TRBD2. CDR3 length equals 14 residues. Germline CDR1 and CDR2: SGDLS and YYNGEE. V gave up 4 bases and J gave up 6 bases; unmatched junction bases: 3. CDR3 in DNA: TGTGCCAGCAGCTCCGGGACTAGCGCCGGGGAGCTGTTTTTT. Its protein is CASSSGTSAGELFF.

This chain uses TRBV6-6 with TRBJ1-4, with D perhaps TRBD1 (5 bases). The CDR3 length is 15 residues. Trimming cost V 4 bases and J 4 bases, with 13 bases left between them. Germline lookup yields CDR1 MNHNY and CDR2 SVGAGI (reference sequence). The CDR3 here is CASSSSTDNNEKLFF. CDR3 coding DNA: TGTGCCAGCAGTTCCTCGACAGACAATAATGAAAAACTGTTTTTT.

The chain employs TRBV4-3 and TRBJ2-7; 9 bases are shared with TRBD2. Germline loops: CDR1 LGHNA, CDR2 YSLEER. The CDR3 consists of 17 residues. V was clipped by 1 base and J by 2 bases; unmatched bases: 9. The CDR3 DNA sequence: TGCGCCAGCAGCCAAGCCTTGGGACTAGCTGACCCCTACGAGCAGTACTTC. This translates into CASSQALGLADPYEQYF.

This clone has a single count. The chain couples TRBV15 to TRBJ1-1; 7 nucleotides match TRBD1. CDR1 and CDR2 from the germline V gene are LNHNV and YYDKDF (reference sequence). This CDR3 is built from 19 residues. V shed 0 bases and J 0 bases; nucleotides not matched to a gene: 13. The CDR3 coding sequence is TGTGCCACCAGCAGAGATCGGGGGCGCAAGGGACAGTTGAACACTGAAGCTTTCTTT. It yields the protein CATSRDRGRKGQLNTEAFF.

The V and J genes are TRBV28 and TRBJ2-1; 13 bases map to TRBD2. V was pared by 5 bases and J by 15 bases, with 7 bases of the junction left unmatched. Germline CDR1 MDHEN, CDR2 SYDVKM. The CDR3 is made up of 13 amino acids. The CDR3 reads CASSRLTSGRRFF. CDR3 DNA: TGTGCCAGCAGTCGACTGACTAGCGGGAGGCGGTTCTTC.